This TCR beta chain originates from a study of siplizumab effects on memory and regulatory T cells. Notes on the study in general: Whether proliferating Tregs in siplizumab cultures suppress was not functionally confirmed. Among alloreactive clones, only a minor fraction mapped to unstimulated subsets.

Profiled with immunoSEQ multiplex PCR; TCRdb holds only in-frame clones, not every one. This table has roughly 120,000 clones, 92% appearing once. CDR3 length: 15 amino acids. Trimming removed 1 base at V and 2 bases at J, with 8 bases between. Germline CDR1 reads SGHTA; CDR2 reads FQGTGA. Regarding this clone: The antigen remains unidentified.

This receptor was taken from a human donor in good health. This rearrangement joins TRBV7-3 to TRBJ2-2; no definite D call. The specimen sequenced was Tregs sorted from blood. The CDR3 nucleotides are TGTGCCAGCAGCTTAATCCCCCTAAACACCGGGGAGCTGTTTTTT. This encodes CASSLIPLNTGELFF.